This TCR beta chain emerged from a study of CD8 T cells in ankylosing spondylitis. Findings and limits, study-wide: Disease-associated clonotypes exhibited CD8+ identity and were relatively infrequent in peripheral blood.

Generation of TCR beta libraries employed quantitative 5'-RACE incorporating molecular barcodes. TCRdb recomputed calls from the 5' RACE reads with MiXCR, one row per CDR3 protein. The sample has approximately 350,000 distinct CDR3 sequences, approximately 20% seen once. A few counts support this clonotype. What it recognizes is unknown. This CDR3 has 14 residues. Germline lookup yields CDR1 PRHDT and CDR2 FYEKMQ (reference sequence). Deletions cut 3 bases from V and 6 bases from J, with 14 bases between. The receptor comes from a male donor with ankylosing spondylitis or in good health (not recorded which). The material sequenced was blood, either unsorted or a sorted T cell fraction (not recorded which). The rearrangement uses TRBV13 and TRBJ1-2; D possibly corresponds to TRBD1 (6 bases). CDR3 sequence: CASSFGGLLDGYTF. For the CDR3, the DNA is TGTGCCAGCAGCTTCGGGGGCCTATTGGATGGCTACACCTTC.